The next 32 T cell receptor beta chains were all read from a single sample in a study of cytomegalovirus exposure and HLA in healthy donors. Primers included in the PCR were 60 Vbeta and 13 Jbeta primers. The repertoire was sequenced with immunoSEQ multiplex PCR; TCRdb's copy has only in-frame clones and lacks some. The sample shows approximately 82,000 clones, roughly a tenth of them seen only once. The specimen sequenced was PBMCs. The receptors were sampled from a man in his 60s in good health and CMV-seropositive.

This clone showed up just a few times. The genes are TRBV5-1 and TRBJ2-3, with D possibly TRBD2 on 5 matching bases. This CDR3 is built from 13 residues. V was shortened by 3 bases and J by 3 bases, with 8 bases between the two germline ends. The germline V gene encodes CDR1 SGHRS and CDR2 YFSETQ. This chain's CDR3 is CASSSSGTDTQYF. The CDR3 nucleotides read TGCGCCAGCAGCTCCTCGGGGACAGATACGCAGTATTTT.

This clone occurred a few times. The chain recombines TRBV28 with TRBJ2-3; D not certain. Trimming cost V 7 bases and J 0 bases, with 2 bases left between them. This CDR3 has 11 residues. Germline values: CDR1 MDHEN, CDR2 SYDVKM. CDR3 DNA sequence: TGTGCCAGCACTAGCACAGATACGCAGTATTTT. Its protein product is CASTSTDTQYF.

The rearrangement links TRBV7-9 to TRBJ1-1, with D uncertain. The V gene lost 5 bases and the J gene lost 6 bases, with 19 bases spanning the gap. The CDR3 runs to 15 residues. Germline V gene data show CDR1 as SEHNR and CDR2 as FQNEAQ (reference sequence). As DNA, the CDR3 is TGTGCCAGCAGCCCACTGGTGGTATCAAATTCTGAAGCTTTCTTT. Translated, it gives CASSPLVVSNSEAFF.

This clone turned up a few times. The J gene is TRBJ1-5, the V gene TRBV28; D unclear. V lost 10 bases to trimming and J lost 0 bases, with 7 bases between them. Germline V CDR1 and CDR2: MDHEN, SYDVKM. This CDR3 has 12 residues. CDR3 bases: TGTGCCACGAGGGTTAGCAATCAGCCCCAGCATTTT. It yields the protein CATRVSNQPQHF. The full variable domain, its missing parts supplied by reference TRBV28 and TRBJ1-5, is DVKVTQSSRYLVKRTGEKVFLECVQDMDHENMFWYRQDPGLGLRLIYFSYDVKMKEKGDIPEGYSVSREKKERFSLILESASTNQTSMYLCATRVSNQPQHFGDGTRLSIL.

This clone was seen more than once but under ten times. The chain employs TRBV5-1 and TRBJ2-2, with D tentatively TRBD1 (5 bases). Germline values: CDR1 SGHRS, CDR2 YFSETQ. The CDR3 spans 14 residues. V lost 2 bases to trimming and J lost 6 bases, with 11 bases between them. The CDR3 bases are TGCGCCAGCAGCTTATCTTCAGGGTCCGGGGAGCTGTTTTTT. Its translation: CASSLSSGSGELFF.

The chain recombines TRBV28 with TRBJ2-1; D is unclear. Trimming stripped 5 bases from V and 4 bases from J, with 12 bases between. Germline-derived CDR1 and CDR2 are MDHEN and SYDVKM. The CDR3 has 14 amino acids. The CDR3 nucleotides are TGTGCCAGCAGTCCCGGCCTAGAATACAATGAGCAGTTCTTC. Translating gives CASSPGLEYNEQFF.

This clone has just a few counts. The V call is TRBV6-5, the J call TRBJ1-1; 7 positions match TRBD1. The CDR3 loop spans 15 amino acids. Losses at the gene ends were 2 bases for V and 1 base for J; bases not matched to a gene: 4. CDR1 is MNHEY and CDR2 is SVGAGI in the germline V gene. CDR3 amino acids: CASSYTGAQNTEAFF. CDR3 nucleotide sequence: TGTGCCAGCAGTTACACAGGGGCCCAGAACACTGAAGCTTTCTTT.

This clone occurred a few times. The chain couples TRBV29-1 to TRBJ2-7; 7 bases map to TRBD2. Trimming took 7 bases from V and 0 from J; bases not matched to a gene: 3. Germline values: CDR1 SQVTM, CDR2 ANQGSEA. The CDR3 loop spans 12 amino acids. Written as DNA, the CDR3 is TGCAGCGCTGGCGGGAGCTCCTACGAGCAGTACTTC. Translation gives CSAGGSSYEQYF.

This clone appeared a few times. This chain uses TRBV4-1 with TRBJ1-5; D gene uncertain. V shed 4 bases and J shed 1 base, with 11 bases lying between them. CDR1 and CDR2 from the germline V gene are MGHRA and YSYEKL. The CDR3 contains 15 residues. CDR3 nucleotides: TGCGCCAGCAGCCGAGAAGATCGGAGCAATCAGCCCCAGCATTTT. Encoded protein: CASSREDRSNQPQHF.

The chain combines TRBV5-4 with TRBJ2-7; perhaps TRBD1 as D (6 bases). The CDR3 contains 16 residues. CDR1 and CDR2 (germline): SGHNT, YYREEE (reference sequence). The V and J ends lost 5 bases and 0 bases respectively, with 18 bases between them. CDR3 residues: CASSGGGAGASYEQYV. The CDR3 nucleotides read TGTGCCAGCAGTGGGGGCGGTGCCGGGGCCTCCTACGAGCAGTACGTC.

This clone was picked up a small number of times. J is TRBJ1-4 and V is TRBV10-3; no clear D. CDR3 length: 13 residues. Trimming took off 7 bases at V and 1 base at J, with 7 bases between the two ends. The germline gives CDR1 ENHRY, CDR2 SYGVKD. The CDR3 sequence: CAITDGTNEKLFF. The CDR3 DNA is TGTGCCATCACTGACGGAACTAATGAAAAACTGTTTTTT.

The chain recombines TRBV20-1 with TRBJ2-3; D possibly corresponds to TRBD2 (6 bases). Germline values: CDR1 DFQATT, CDR2 SNEGSKA (reference sequence). The CDR3 contains 11 residues. The CDR3 reads CGVLAMNTQYF. The CDR3 DNA follows: TGCGGAGTACTAGCTATGAATACGCAGTATTTT.

The chain combines TRBV7-2 with TRBJ2-1; the D is unclear. This CDR3 is 13 amino acids long. V lost 3 bases and J 3 bases, leaving 6 bases between the germline ends. Germline values: CDR1 SGHTA, CDR2 FQGNSA. CDR3 DNA sequence: TGTGCCAGCAGCTTCACAGTCTACAATGAGCAGTTCTTC. Its protein is CASSFTVYNEQFF.

Only a few counts were recorded for this clone. Here the CDR3 reads CASSQDLSSQKETQYF. The CDR3 region has the DNA TGCGCCAGCAGCCAAGATTTGTCCTCACAAAAGGAGACCCAGTACTTC. The V and J genes are TRBV4-1 and TRBJ2-5, with D unresolved. The CDR3 runs 16 residues. The V gene lost 0 bases and the J gene lost 5 bases, with 16 bases spanning the gap. The germline V gene encodes CDR1 MGHRA and CDR2 YSYEKL.

This chain joins TRBV9 and TRBJ2-5; 9 bases match TRBD2. CDR1 SGDLS and CDR2 YYNGEE come from the germline V gene. Losses at the gene ends were 0 bases for V and 1 base for J; bases not matched to a gene: 1. This CDR3 is built from 15 residues. CDR3 sequence: CASSVVTSGQETQYF. The CDR3 DNA is TGTGCCAGCAGCGTAGTGACTAGCGGCCAAGAGACCCAGTACTTC.

This chain links TRBV5-1 with TRBJ1-1, with D unresolved. The CDR3 has 13 amino acids. The ends were cut back, 9 bases at V and 3 bases at J, with 15 bases in the middle. Per the germline V gene, CDR1 is SGHRS and CDR2 is YFSETQ. The CDR3 region is CATAAAVDTEAFF. CDR3 nucleotide sequence: TGCGCCACAGCGGCCGCCGTCGACACTGAAGCTTTCTTT.

The CDR3 region is CASSLDSKQPQHF. The DNA for the CDR3 is TGTGCCAGCAGTCTGGACTCAAAGCAGCCCCAGCATTTT. J is TRBJ1-5 and V is TRBV5-5; D is unresolved. Germline V gene data show CDR1 as SGHKS and CDR2 as YYEKEE (reference sequence). The V and J ends lost 5 bases and 7 bases respectively, with 13 bases between them. This CDR3 is 13 amino acids long. Based on the CDR3 plus reference TRBV5-5 and TRBJ1-5, the full variable domain is DAGVTQSPTHLIKTRGQQVTLRCSPISGHKSVSWYQQVLGQGPQFIFQYYEKEERGRGNFPDRFSARQFPNYSSELNVNALLLGDSALYLCASSLDSKQPQHFGDGTRLSIL.

In its sample, this clone was seen a few times. This chain links TRBV28 with TRBJ2-2; D may be TRBD1 (6 bases). The CDR3 extends over 14 amino acids. Looked up from germline, CDR1 is MDHEN and CDR2 is SYDVKM. The ends were cut back, 10 bases at V and 5 bases at J, with 17 bases in the middle. The CDR3 region has the DNA TGTGCCACCCGACCGTGGCAGGGGACCGGGGAGCTGTTTTTT. Protein: CATRPWQGTGELFF.

This chain joins TRBV19 and TRBJ1-1; possible D gene TRBD1, 5 bases. V gave up 8 bases and J gave up 1 base, with 11 bases separating them. The V gene's germline CDR1 is LNHDA and CDR2 SQIVND (reference sequence). The CDR3 has 13 amino acids. The CDR3 nucleotides read TGTGCCAGTTATCCACAGGAGAACACTGAAGCTTTCTTT. It specifies CASYPQENTEAFF.

This clone was seen a few times. This chain links TRBV25-1 with TRBJ2-3, with D possibly being TRBD1 (6 bases). The V gene's germline CDR1 is MGHDK and CDR2 SYGVNS. This CDR3 region has 18 residues. Trimming shortened V by 2 bases and J by 0 bases, and 18 bases separated the two germline ends. The CDR3, as DNA: TGTGCCAGCAGTGAAGGCGGACAGCTACTTACTAGCACAGATACGCAGTATTTT. This translates into CASSEGGQLLTSTDTQYF.

The chain links TRBV5-1 to TRBJ2-2, with 9 nucleotides matching TRBD1. V shed 5 bases, J shed 7 bases, and the junction held 9 bases outside the gene matches. CDR1 and CDR2 from the germline V gene are SGHRS and YFSETQ. CDR3 size: 15 residues. In nucleotides, the CDR3 is TGCGCCAGCAGAAACGACAGGGGGGACGGCGGGGAGCTGTTTTTT. It specifies CASRNDRGDGGELFF.

The chain couples TRBV18 to TRBJ1-5; 7 positions match TRBD1. The trim removed 2 bases at V and 6 bases at J, leaving 10 bases unmatched. Germline V gene data show CDR1 as KGHSH and CDR2 as LQKENI. This CDR3 has 16 residues. CDR3 residues: CASSPNRGMQGQPQHF. The CDR3 DNA reads TGTGCCAGCTCACCAAACAGGGGTATGCAAGGTCAGCCCCAGCATTTT.

The genes are TRBV18 and TRBJ2-5; 9 bases match TRBD1. With V trimmed by 4 bases and J by 3 bases, 0 bases remained unmatched. The CDR3 consists of 13 residues. Germline CDR1 is KGHSH and CDR2 is LQKENI. The CDR3 nucleotides read TGTGCCAGCTCACGGACAGGGGAAGAGACCCAGTACTTC. Translation: CASSRTGEETQYF.

There are a few counts of this clone. This sequence joins TRBV11-3 and TRBJ1-1, with no clear D. This CDR3 is 13 amino acids long. Germline lookup yields CDR1 SGHNT and CDR2 YENEEA. The germline V and J ends were trimmed by 5 bases and 1 base, with 8 bases remaining between them. Here the CDR3 DNA reads TGTGCCAGCAGCCGGGAGGAGAACACTGAAGCTTTCTTT. Protein product: CASSREENTEAFF.

This clone was seen a handful of times. The rearrangement joins TRBV29-1 to TRBJ1-2; the match to TRBD1 covers 11 bases. Germline CDR1 reads SQVTM; CDR2 reads ANQGSEA. This CDR3 is built from 16 residues. V lost 4 bases, J lost 3 bases, and 10 bases stayed unmatched. CDR3 nucleotide sequence: TGCAGCGTTGTGGTCGGACAGGGGGCCCCCGACTATGGCTACACCTTC. Translation gives CSVVVGQGAPDYGYTF.

This clone was observed a handful of times. V gene TRBV14 combines with J gene TRBJ2-7; possible D gene TRBD2, 6 bases. Germline V CDR1 and CDR2: SGHDN, FVKESK. V shed 0 bases and J shed 3 bases, with 12 bases lying between them. This CDR3 is 15 amino acids long. CDR3 loop: CASSQEWQGLYEQYF. The CDR3 DNA sequence: TGTGCCAGCAGCCAAGAGTGGCAGGGACTCTACGAGCAGTACTTC.

A few counts support this clone. The chain is built from TRBV9 and TRBJ1-6; TRBD1 matches at 7 bases. Germline V gene sequence: CDR1 SGDLS, CDR2 YYNGEE. The CDR3 covers 15 residues. V lost 0 bases to trimming and J lost 8 bases; unmatched junction nucleotides: 5. CDR3 in amino acids: CASSVAPGGDSPLHF. The CDR3 DNA reads TGTGCCAGCAGCGTAGCGCCAGGGGGAGATTCACCCCTCCACTTT.

The rearrangement joins TRBV27 to TRBJ1-2, with D maybe TRBD1 (5 bases). Trimming cost V 4 bases and J 0 bases, with 15 bases left between them. Per germline, CDR1 MNHEY and CDR2 SMNVEV (reference sequence). The CDR3 is 16 residues long. In DNA, the CDR3 is TGTGCCAGCAGTTCGTACCGGGGGAGTTCTAACTATGGCTACACCTTC. This encodes CASSSYRGSSNYGYTF.

V is TRBV5-1 and J is TRBJ2-1; TRBD2 is a possible D gene (7 bases). The V and J ends lost 9 bases and 6 bases respectively, with 19 bases between them. The CDR3 covers 14 residues. Germline V gene lookup returns CDR1 SGHRS and CDR2 YFSETQ. CDR3 protein: CATTQGPGGNEQFF. The CDR3 DNA reads TGCGCCACCACTCAGGGGCCGGGGGGCAATGAGCAGTTCTTC.

A remark on this clone: Compared with germline, one end of the junction differs, possibly owing to a read error. V is TRBV30 and J is TRBJ2-2; tentative D call: TRBD2 (5 bases). This CDR3 has 13 residues. Germline V gene lookup returns CDR1 GTSNPN and CDR2 SVGIG (reference sequence). CDR3 sequence: CAWIGVGTGELFF. CDR3 bases: TGTGCTTGGATCGGGGTTGGAACCGGGGAGCTGTTTTTT.

The sample holds a few counts of this clone. V gene TRBV7-6 combines with J gene TRBJ1-1; 9 bases map to TRBD1. The length of the CDR3 is 13 residues. Unmatched junction bases numbered 3, after V lost 6 bases and J lost 4 bases. The germline V gene has CDR1 SGHVS and CDR2 FNYEAQ. CDR3 in amino acids: CASRQGASTEAFF. The DNA for the CDR3 is TGTGCCAGCAGACAGGGGGCTAGCACTGAAGCTTTCTTT.

This clone was detected only a few times. The chain carries TRBV5-1 and TRBJ2-5; 7 nucleotides agree with TRBD2. Germline loops: CDR1 SGHRS, CDR2 YFSETQ. With 4 bases clipped from V and 0 bases from J, the junction kept 3 bases outside the gene matches. CDR3 length: 14 amino acids. The CDR3 DNA reads as TGCGCCAGCAGCCCCGGGGGGAACCAAGAGACCCAGTACTTC. Amino acid sequence: CASSPGGNQETQYF.